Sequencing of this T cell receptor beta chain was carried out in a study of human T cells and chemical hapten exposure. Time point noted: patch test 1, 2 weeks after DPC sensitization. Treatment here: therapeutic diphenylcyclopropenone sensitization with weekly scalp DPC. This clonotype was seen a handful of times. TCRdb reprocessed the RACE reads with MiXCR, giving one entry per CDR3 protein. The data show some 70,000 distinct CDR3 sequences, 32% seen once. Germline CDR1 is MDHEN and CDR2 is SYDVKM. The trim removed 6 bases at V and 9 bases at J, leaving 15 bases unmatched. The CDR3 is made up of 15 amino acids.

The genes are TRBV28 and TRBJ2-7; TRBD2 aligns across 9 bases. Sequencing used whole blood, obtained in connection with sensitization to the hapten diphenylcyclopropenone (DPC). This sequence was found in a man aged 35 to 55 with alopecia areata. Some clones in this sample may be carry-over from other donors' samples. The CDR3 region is CASSPPPGTSSGQYF. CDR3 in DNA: TGTGCCAGCAGCCCACCCCCCGGGACTAGCTCCGGGCAGTACTTC.